Listed here are 16 T cell receptor beta chains from one sample, sequenced in a study of monozygotic twins with inflammatory bowel disease. TCRdb re-called the 5' RACE reads, yielding one record per CDR3 amino acid sequence without DNA. This sample contains around 370,000 distinct CDR3 sequences. The sequencing sample was made of blood. The receptors were gathered from a human donor with ulcerative colitis or Crohn's disease, or a healthy co-twin of an affected twin (not recorded which).

The chain links TRBV20-1 to TRBJ2-3; TCRdb's D call, TRBD1, is unchecked because there is no DNA. Germline CDR1 reads DFQATT; CDR2 reads SNEGSKA (reference sequence). The CDR3 contains 15 residues. The CDR3 spells CSARDVGGPPDTQYF.

This rearrangement joins TRBV6-6 to TRBJ2-3. This CDR3 comprises 13 residues. CDR1 and CDR2 (germline): MNHNY, SVGAGI (reference sequence). CDR3: CASTHGETDTQYF.

This chain connects TRBV5-1 to TRBJ2-5; the TCRdb D gene call, TRBD1, has no DNA to confirm it. CDR3 length: 16 residues. CDR1 is SGHRS, CDR2 YFSETQ, per germline. The CDR3 loop is CASSLIPGASQETQYF.

The chain's CDR3 is CASSLSPLAGPGELFF. The chain links TRBV5-6 to TRBJ2-2; the D call from TCRdb, TRBD2, cannot be confirmed without DNA. This CDR3 is 16 amino acids long. Germline V CDR1 and CDR2: SGHDT, YYEEEE.

V and J are TRBV28 and TRBJ2-1; with no DNA, the TCRdb D assignment of TRBD1 cannot be verified. The germline CDR1 and CDR2 sequences are MDHEN and SYDVKM. This CDR3 contains 17 residues. The CDR3 sequence is CASSVRVGGETYNEQFF.

The J gene is TRBJ2-7, the V gene TRBV5-1. CDR1 is SGHRS, CDR2 YFSETQ, per germline. The CDR3 totals 12 residues. Here the CDR3 reads CASSLSVGEQYF.

This sequence joins TRBV27 and TRBJ2-1; TCRdb selects TRBD1, and the lack of DNA leaves this call unchecked. In germline, CDR1 is MNHEY, CDR2 SMNVEV (reference sequence). The CDR3 spans 13 residues. This CDR3 reads CASSLQTGLLQFF.

The J gene is TRBJ1-1, the V gene TRBV7-2; TCRdb proposes TRBD1, but this gene call is untestable without DNA. This CDR3 is 15 amino acids long. The V gene's germline CDR1 is SGHTA and CDR2 FQGNSA. CDR3 region: CASSLTGQGATEAFF.

CDR3 in amino acids: CASSQETEGGEKLFF. The rearrangement uses TRBV4-3 and TRBJ1-4. There are 15 residues in the CDR3. In germline, CDR1 is LGHNA, CDR2 YSLEER.

V and J are TRBV18 and TRBJ2-1; checking the TCRdb D call of TRBD1 is not possible without DNA. The CDR3 totals 16 residues. CDR1 is KGHSH and CDR2 is LQKENI in the germline V gene. CDR3 residues: CASSPPPGGKYNEQFF.

The rearrangement uses TRBV15 and TRBJ2-7; the D call of TRBD1 rests on TCRdb alone, since no DNA is present to check it. This CDR3 has 15 amino acids. The germline V gene has CDR1 LNHNV and CDR2 YYDKDF (reference sequence). This CDR3 reads CATSSRTGGGYEQYF.

V usage is TRBV18 and J usage is TRBJ1-6; the TCRdb D gene call, TRBD1, has no DNA to confirm it. The CDR3 covers 16 residues. The germline CDR1 and CDR2 sequences are KGHSH and LQKENI. CDR3 loop: CASSPQGTGYNSPLHF. The full variable domain, completed using reference TRBV18 and TRBJ1-6, is NAGVMQNPRHLVRRRGQEARLRCSPMKGHSHVYWYRQLPEEGLKFMVYLQKENIIDESGMPKERFSAEFPKEGPSILRIQQVVRGDSAAYFCASSPQGTGYNSPLHFGNGTRLTVT.

The chain couples TRBV2 to TRBJ2-5. Germline-derived CDR1 and CDR2 are SNHLY and FYNNEI. This CDR3 comprises 13 residues. The CDR3 spells CASTRSEQETQYF.

The J gene is TRBJ1-1, the V gene TRBV20-1; TCRdb returns TRBD1, unconfirmable since there is no DNA. This CDR3 spans 12 amino acids. Germline V lookup: CDR1 DFQATT, CDR2 SNEGSKA (reference sequence). CDR3 in amino acids: CSATGQGEEAFF.

The gene calls are TRBV14 and TRBJ1-4. The CDR3 contains 19 residues. From germline, CDR1 is SGHDN and CDR2 FVKESK. The CDR3 sequence: CASSHGGAIQEVRSGKLFF.

The chain's CDR3 is CASSLDRRGTYEQYF. The chain links TRBV7-2 to TRBJ2-7; TCRdb indicates TRBD1, and absent DNA this call remains unverified. There are 15 residues in the CDR3. Germline V lookup: CDR1 SGHTA, CDR2 FQGNSA.